The 6 T cell receptor beta chains below come from one sample, sequenced in a study of post-analysis software for immune sequencing data. Included in the TCR beta cDNA libraries were unique molecular identifiers. TCRdb independently ran MiXCR on the PCR reads; one entry per CDR3 protein. The data show fewer than 550,000 distinct CDR3 sequences, with around a third seen just once and around 5.9% held by the top ten. Whole-study findings and limits: Patients had higher frequencies than controls of roughly 5 TRBV segments, including TRBV5-6, TRBV5-1 and TRBV20-1.

Their recognized antigens are unknown. Sequencing input: blood. The receptors derive from a girl aged 2-17 years with multiple sclerosis.

This clonotype showed up many times. V usage is TRBV5-1 and J usage is TRBJ2-7; 7 bases line up with TRBD1. The trim removed 0 bases at V and 6 bases at J, leaving 9 bases unmatched. There are 15 residues in the CDR3. CDR1 is SGHRS, CDR2 YFSETQ, per germline. CDR3 sequence (DNA): TGCGCCAGCAGCTTGGTCCTCGGGACAGAGATCGAGCAGTACTTC. Protein product: CASSLVLGTEIEQYF.

The chain employs TRBV15 and TRBJ1-5; no reliable D call. The V gene's germline CDR1 is LNHNV and CDR2 YYDKDF (reference sequence). This CDR3 has 15 residues. The V and J ends lost 0 bases and 9 bases respectively, with 15 bases between them. The CDR3 nucleotides read TGTGCCACCAGCAGAGATCGGGCGGACCACGGGCCCCAGCATTTT. Amino acids: CATSRDRADHGPQHF.

The chain recombines TRBV7-2 with TRBJ1-1, with D hard to call. Germline values: CDR1 SGHTA, CDR2 FQGNSA. The CDR3 loop spans 18 amino acids. V dropped 5 bases and J dropped 0 bases, with 22 bases sitting between them. The CDR3 DNA is TGTGCCAGCAGCACACCTAAGACTTGGGGTTCCATGAACACTGAAGCTTTCTTT. This encodes CASSTPKTWGSMNTEAFF.

J is TRBJ2-3 and V is TRBV6-5; D perhaps matches TRBD1 (5 bases). Germline V gene data show CDR1 as MNHEY and CDR2 as SVGAGI. V shed 6 bases and J shed 4 bases, with 14 bases lying between them. This CDR3 has 14 residues. The CDR3 sequence is CASSLRLQADTQYF. In DNA, the CDR3 is TGTGCCAGCAGCCTTCGGTTACAGGCAGATACGCAGTATTTT.

The chain recombines TRBV20-1 with TRBJ2-1, with TRBD2 identical over 15 bases. The DNA end is more similar to TRBJ2-7, so the J call may be wrong. The CDR3 covers 16 residues. Germline V gene sequence: CDR1 DFQATT, CDR2 SNEGSKA (reference sequence). The CDR3 loop reads CSAGTSGGPAYNEQYF. The CDR3 region has the DNA TGCAGTGCCGGGACTAGCGGGGGGCCAGCCTACAATGAGCAGTACTTC.

This clonotype was observed a few times. The genes are TRBV7-6 and TRBJ2-1, with D possibly being TRBD1 or TRBD2 (6 bases each). The length of the CDR3 is 14 residues. Germline lookup yields CDR1 SGHVS and CDR2 FNYEAQ. Trimming left V 5 bases short and J 7 bases short, with 15 bases between. The CDR3 spells CASSREGEENEQFF. Written as DNA, the CDR3 is TGTGCCAGCAGCCGCGAGGGGGAGGAAAATGAGCAGTTCTTC.